The 24 T cell receptor beta chains given below trace back to one sample, sequenced in a study of blood T cell repertoires in COVID-19. Repertoires were generated with immunoSEQ multiplex PCR, while TCRdb's copy carries only in-frame clones and drops some. The profile shows roughly 200,000 clones, roughly 80% of them singletons. Sequencing was done on a sample of peripheral blood. The receptors come from a woman older than 75 with COVID-19, enrolled during active disease.

V gene TRBV2 combines with J gene TRBJ1-5; unclear D gene. The CDR3 runs to 14 residues. Germline V gene data show CDR1 as SNHLY and CDR2 as FYNNEI. V shed 2 bases and J shed 7 bases, with 12 bases lying between them. The CDR3: CASSEMRIGQPQHF. The CDR3 region has the DNA TGTGCCAGCAGTGAAATGAGGATCGGACAGCCCCAGCATTTT.

Written as DNA, the CDR3 is TGTGCCAGCAGCTTGGGGGGTCAGGGGACCTCTGGAAACACCATATATTTT. It encodes CASSLGGQGTSGNTIYF. The chain has TRBV5-4 and TRBJ1-3, with TRBD1 as a possible D gene (6 bases). The CDR3 covers 17 residues. The V end was cut by 0 bases, the J end by 0 bases, with 13 bases between. Germline CDR1 reads SGHNT; CDR2 reads YYREEE (reference sequence). The whole variable domain, filled in from reference TRBV5-4 and TRBJ1-3, reads ETGVTQSPTHLIKTRGQQVTLRCSSQSGHNTVSWYQQALGQGPQFIFQYYREEENGRGNFPPRFSGLQFPNYSSELNVNALELDDSALYLCASSLGGQGTSGNTIYFGEGSWLTVV.

V and J are TRBV7-2 and TRBJ2-7; D unresolved. Per germline, CDR1 SGHTA and CDR2 FQGNSA. V was clipped by 5 bases and J by 3 bases, with 5 bases between them. CDR3 length: 11 amino acids. This chain's CDR3 is CASSLRYEQYF. CDR3 nucleotide sequence: TGTGCCAGCAGCCTCCGCTACGAGCAGTACTTC. Complete variable domain (other parts from reference TRBV7-2 and TRBJ2-7): GAGVSQSPSNKVTEKGKDVELRCDPISGHTALYWYRQSLGQGLEFLIYFQGNSAPDKSGLPSDRFSAERTGGSVSTLTIQRTQQEDSAVYLCASSLRYEQYFGPGTRLTVT.

The J gene is TRBJ2-7, the V gene TRBV10-3; 10 bases line up with TRBD2. The CDR3 totals 15 residues. The V gene's germline CDR1 is ENHRY and CDR2 SYGVKD. Trimming at V came to 5 bases and at J to 1 base, leaving 5 bases not matched to a gene. DNA of the CDR3: TGTGCCATCAGTTTTGCTAGCGGGGGATCCTACGAGCAGTACTTC. As protein: CAISFASGGSYEQYF.

This rearrangement joins TRBV7-2 to TRBJ2-7, with a tentative D call TRBD2 (6 bases). Germline V lookup: CDR1 SGHTA, CDR2 FQGNSA. Trimming left V 1 base short and J 6 bases short, with 16 bases between. The length of the CDR3 is 15 residues. The CDR3 DNA reads TGTGCCAGCAGCTTAGGTGGCGGGACCAGCGGCGAGCAGTACTTC. Translation: CASSLGGGTSGEQYF. The full variable domain, with the rest looked up from reference TRBV7-2 and TRBJ2-7, is GAGVSQSPSNKVTEKGKDVELRCDPISGHTALYWYRQSLGQGLEFLIYFQGNSAPDKSGLPSDRFSAERTGGSVSTLTIQRTQQEDSAVYLCASSLGGGTSGEQYFGPGTRLTVT.

This clone was observed a few times. The chain has TRBV7-3 and TRBJ2-3, with a weak D call TRBD2 (6 bases). Germline assignment: CDR1 SGHTA and CDR2 FQGTGA. V lost 0 bases, J lost 5 bases, and 6 bases lay in between. This CDR3 is 13 amino acids long. CDR3 coding DNA: TGTGCCAGCAGCTTAACTAGCGGAGATACGCAGTATTTT. Its translation is CASSLTSGDTQYF.

This clone was seen just once. In nucleotides, the CDR3 is TGTGCCAGTAGTACCGCAGCGGGGAAGGGGGATGATAAGCAGTTCTTC. This sequence encodes CASSTAAGKGDDKQFF. The chain has TRBV19 and TRBJ2-1; possibly TRBD2 for D (7 bases). Looked up from germline, CDR1 is LNHDA and CDR2 is SQIVND (reference sequence). V was cut by 4 bases and J by 11 bases, with 24 bases left in between. The CDR3 has 16 residues.

The genes are TRBV27 and TRBJ2-5; a weak D match, TRBD2 (5 bases). Germline V gives CDR1 MNHEY, CDR2 SMNVEV (reference sequence). This CDR3 contains 18 residues. Trimming took 6 bases from V and 5 from J, leaving 28 bases between them. The CDR3 bases are TGTGCCAGCAGCCCCAAGGCACCGGGCGGGTACACGGGGGAGACCCAGTACTTC. Translated: CASSPKAPGGYTGETQYF.

This clone was counted a few times. The chain uses TRBV7-8 and TRBJ1-1, with TRBD1 matching 7 bases. V was pared by 6 bases and J by 7 bases, with 8 bases of the junction left unmatched. The germline V gene encodes CDR1 SGHVS and CDR2 FQNEAQ. This CDR3 region has 13 residues. CDR3 coding DNA: TGTGCCAGCAGTTCCTATCAGGGGGGTGAAGCTTTCTTT. This codes for CASSSYQGGEAFF. Based on the CDR3 plus reference TRBV7-8 and TRBJ1-1, the full variable domain is GAGVSQSPRYKVAKRGQDVALRCDPISGHVSLFWYQQALGQGPEFLTYFQNEAQLDKSGLPSDRFFAERPEGSVSTLKIQRTQQEDSAVYLCASSSYQGGEAFFGQGTRLTVV.

The chain couples TRBV4-1 to TRBJ1-1, with a tentative D call TRBD1 (5 bases). The ends were cut back, 1 base at V and 1 base at J, with 7 bases in the middle. The germline gives CDR1 MGHRA, CDR2 YSYEKL. This CDR3 has 14 residues. CDR3 protein: CASSQVGGNTEAFF. CDR3 DNA: TGCGCCAGCAGCCAAGTGGGGGGGAACACTGAAGCTTTCTTT.

V gene TRBV9 combines with J gene TRBJ1-6; 8 bases map to TRBD1. Germline V gene sequence: CDR1 SGDLS, CDR2 YYNGEE. The CDR3 contains 14 residues. V gave up 0 bases and J gave up 9 bases; unmatched junction bases: 2. The CDR3 coding sequence is TGTGCCAGCAGCGTAGGCAGGGGGCTTTCACCCCTCCACTTT. Its protein product is CASSVGRGLSPLHF. The complete variable domain, with remaining parts taken from reference TRBV9 and TRBJ1-6, reads DSGVTQTPKHLITATGQRVTLRCSPRSGDLSVYWYQQSLDQGLQFLIQYYNGEERAKGNILERFSAQQFPDLHSELNLSSLELGDSALYFCASSVGRGLSPLHFGNGTRLTVT.

Only one count was recorded for this clone. The rearrangement joins TRBV18 to TRBJ1-2; TRBD1 matches 7 bases. This CDR3 is 14 amino acids long. The V and J ends lost 3 bases and 6 bases, in that order; junction bases with no gene match: 7. Germline CDR1 and CDR2: KGHSH and LQKENI. As DNA, the CDR3 is TGTGCCAGCTCACCCAGGGACAGTGGGAATGGCTACACCTTC. Translating it yields CASSPRDSGNGYTF. Based on the CDR3 plus reference TRBV18 and TRBJ1-2, the full variable domain is NAGVMQNPRHLVRRRGQEARLRCSPMKGHSHVYWYRQLPEEGLKFMVYLQKENIIDESGMPKERFSAEFPKEGPSILRIQQVVRGDSAAYFCASSPRDSGNGYTFGSGTRLTVV.

This clone was found a few times. This sample includes further DNA sequences coding for the same CDR3. This chain links TRBV7-3 with TRBJ1-4, with TRBD1 identical over 8 bases. The V gene's germline CDR1 is SGHTA and CDR2 FQGTGA. The CDR3 covers 13 residues. V gave up 1 base and J gave up 8 bases; unmatched junction bases: 0. Here the CDR3 DNA reads TGTGCCAGCAGCTTAAACAGGGGGGAAAAACTGTTTTTT. It translates to CASSLNRGEKLFF.

The J gene is TRBJ1-4, the V gene TRBV7-9; no reliable D call. Trimming shortened V by 5 bases and J by 8 bases, and 6 bases separated the two germline ends. This CDR3 has 11 amino acids. Germline loops: CDR1 SEHNR, CDR2 FQNEAQ (reference sequence). The CDR3 loop reads CASSPREKLFF. As DNA, the CDR3 is TGTGCCAGCAGCCCTAGAGAAAAACTGTTTTTT. Full variable domain (rest looked up from reference TRBV7-9 and TRBJ1-4): DTGVSQNPRHKITKRGQNVTFRCDPISEHNRLYWYRQTLGQGPEFLTYFQNEAQLEKSRLLSDRFSAERPKGSFSTLEIQRTEQGDSAMYLCASSPREKLFFGSGTQLSVL.

This chain links TRBV19 with TRBJ2-5; TRBD2 agrees at 8 bases. From germline, CDR1 is LNHDA and CDR2 SQIVND (reference sequence). Unmatched junction bases numbered 9, after V lost 2 bases and J lost 1 base. The length of the CDR3 is 17 residues. This chain's CDR3 is CASSIHVAGGSQETQYF. CDR3 bases: TGTGCCAGTAGTATACACGTCGCGGGGGGTAGCCAAGAGACCCAGTACTTC.

This sequence joins TRBV7-2 and TRBJ1-3; 7 nucleotides agree with TRBD1. The V and J ends lost 5 bases and 3 bases, in that order; junction bases with no gene match: 4. There are 14 residues in the CDR3. CDR1 and CDR2 (germline): SGHTA, FQGNSA. CDR3 sequence reads: CASSVGTVGNTIYF. CDR3 coding DNA: TGTGCCAGCAGCGTCGGGACAGTTGGAAACACCATATATTTT.

This rearrangement joins TRBV3-1 (or the pseudogene TRBV3-2) to TRBJ2-2; maybe TRBD2 (6 bases). The CDR3 is 16 amino acids. With 1 base removed from V and 6 bases from J, the gap between germline ends came to 15 bases. Germline CDR1 reads LGHDT; CDR2 reads YNNKEL (reference sequence). The CDR3 loop is CASSQVSRGGAGELFF. The CDR3 nucleotides are TGTGCCAGCAGCCAAGTTAGCCGGGGAGGCGCCGGGGAGCTGTTTTTT.

The rearrangement joins TRBV5-8 to TRBJ1-1; no clear D. The CDR3 loop spans 13 amino acids. V shed 7 bases and J shed 5 bases, with 15 bases lying between them. Germline V CDR1 and CDR2: SGHTS, YDEGEE. The CDR3 loop reads CASSQRRETEAFF. The CDR3 DNA reads as TGTGCCAGCTCTCAACGAAGGGAGACTGAAGCTTTCTTT.

The V gene is TRBV12-3 or TRBV12-4, the J gene TRBJ1-2; 8 bases align to TRBD1. This CDR3 contains 13 residues. V gave up 6 bases and J gave up 3 bases; unmatched junction bases: 3. This CDR3 reads CASSQGADYGYTF. The CDR3 DNA reads as TGTGCCAGCAGCCAGGGGGCGGACTATGGCTACACCTTC.

The chain has TRBV5-1 and TRBJ1-2; D gene ambiguous. V lost 5 bases to trimming and J lost 4 bases, with 9 bases between them. This CDR3 comprises 12 residues. CDR1 SGHRS and CDR2 YFSETQ come from the germline V gene. In DNA form, the CDR3 reads TGCGCCAGCAGTCGAGACACCTATGGCTACACCTTC. The encoded protein is CASSRDTYGYTF.

This clone appeared a single time. CDR3 amino acids: CASSLVASRGINYEQYF. The CDR3 nucleotides are TGCGCCAGCAGCTTGGTAGCTAGTCGGGGGATTAACTACGAGCAGTACTTC. This rearrangement joins TRBV5-1 to TRBJ2-7; possible D gene TRBD2, 6 bases. Trimming pared 0 bases from V and 3 bases from J, leaving 19 bases between. The germline V gene encodes CDR1 SGHRS and CDR2 YFSETQ. The CDR3 is 17 amino acids.

This clone was seen only a few times. The rearrangement joins TRBV6-2 or TRBV6-3 to TRBJ1-2; D is perhaps TRBD1 (6 bases). This CDR3 is built from 14 residues. V was trimmed by 7 bases and J by 6 bases, leaving 18 bases between them. Germline loops: CDR1 MNHEY, CDR2 SVGEGT. The CDR3 loop reads CASTPLNRVHGYTF. CDR3 bases: TGTGCCAGCACCCCCCTGAACAGGGTCCATGGCTACACCTTC.

V usage is TRBV30 and J usage is TRBJ1-6; D not certain. Germline CDR1 is GTSNPN and CDR2 is SVGIG (reference sequence). Trimming pared 2 bases from V and 10 bases from J, leaving 12 bases between. This CDR3 has 13 amino acids. This CDR3 is CAWSRQARSPLHF. CDR3 nucleotide sequence: TGTGCCTGGAGTAGGCAGGCTCGGTCACCCCTCCACTTT. Filled out from reference TRBV30 and TRBJ1-6, the complete variable domain reads SQTIHQWPATLVQPVGSPLSLECTVEGTSNPNLYWYRQAAGRGLQLLFYSVGIGQISSEVPQNLSASRPQDRQFILSSKKLLLSDSGFYLCAWSRQARSPLHFGNGTRLTVT.

This chain links TRBV19 with TRBJ2-7; no clear D. The germline V gene has CDR1 LNHDA and CDR2 SQIVND (reference sequence). V lost 4 bases and J lost 0, with 10 bases in between. The CDR3 has 14 amino acids. The CDR3 loop reads CASSTTLTSYEQYF. CDR3 DNA sequence: TGTGCCAGTAGTACGACACTTACCTCCTACGAGCAGTACTTC. The full variable domain, with the rest looked up from reference TRBV19 and TRBJ2-7, is DGGITQSPKYLFRKEGQNVTLSCEQNLNHDAMYWYRQDPGQGLRLIYYSQIVNDFQKGDIAEGYSVSREKKESFPLTVTSAQKNPTAFYLCASSTTLTSYEQYFGPGTRLTVT.